The 28 T cell receptor beta chains reported below all come from one sample, sequenced in a study of spatial heterogeneity in lung cancer. Each CDR3 protein is one row after TCRdb ran MiXCR on the 5' RACE reads. The sample includes some 37,000 distinct CDR3 sequences, around 7.2% of them seen just once. Indicated time point: sample taken at primary tumor resection. The starting material was PBMCs, obtained at surgery. The receptors originated from a male donor with early-stage non-small cell lung cancer.

In its sample, this clonotype was seen many times. The chain links TRBV5-1 to TRBJ1-2; 7 bases map to TRBD1. The V gene's germline CDR1 is SGHRS and CDR2 YFSETQ. Unmatched junction bases numbered 6, after V lost 7 bases and J lost 3 bases. The CDR3 runs 13 residues. CDR3 residues: CASLGGADYGYTF. As DNA, the CDR3 is TGCGCCAGCCTAGGGGGCGCAGACTATGGCTACACCTTC.

This clonotype has only a few counts. V is TRBV7-8 and J is TRBJ2-1; 16 bases are a match to TRBD2. Germline V gene sequence: CDR1 SGHVS, CDR2 FQNEAQ. V gave up 4 bases and J gave up 4 bases; unmatched junction bases: 4. The CDR3 is made up of 17 amino acids. The CDR3 DNA sequence: TGTGCCAGCAGCTCGGGACTAGCGGGAGGGGGGTACAATGAGCAGTTCTTC. Protein: CASSSGLAGGGYNEQFF.

This clonotype was seen many times. The chain employs TRBV24-1 and TRBJ2-6; D is unresolved. Trimming removed 4 bases from V and 0 bases from J, with 18 bases in between. The V gene's germline CDR1 is KGHDR and CDR2 SFDVKD. The CDR3 length is 19 residues. The CDR3 region is CATSDPVGGRSSGANVLTF. CDR3 nucleotide sequence: TGTGCCACCAGTGACCCAGTGGGCGGACGGAGCTCTGGGGCCAACGTCCTGACTTTC.

This clonotype was detected a few times. The chain links TRBV6-5 to TRBJ2-7; D ambiguous. Trimming stripped 8 bases from V and 3 bases from J, with 14 bases between. Germline values: CDR1 MNHEY, CDR2 SVGAGI. The CDR3 is 13 residues long. CDR3 sequence reads: CASGQDPYYEQYV. CDR3 coding DNA: TGTGCCAGCGGTCAGGACCCTTACTACGAGCAGTACGTC.

In the case of this clonotype: The junction differs from germline at one of its ends, possibly a read error. J is TRBJ2-2 and V is TRBV11-3; D remains ambiguous. The V gene's germline CDR1 is SGHNT and CDR2 YENEEA. This CDR3 has 15 residues. CDR3 amino acids: CVSSLVRWVAAELFF. The CDR3 coding sequence is TGTGTCAGCAGCTTAGTACGATGGGTGGCCGCGGAGCTGTTTTTT.

The chain recombines TRBV4-2 with TRBJ1-2, with 7 bases that match TRBD1. J was trimmed by 2 bases and V by 0 bases; bases with no gene match: 3. Germline V gene lookup returns CDR1 LGHNA and CDR2 YNFKEQ. The CDR3 spans 15 residues. The CDR3 DNA sequence: TGTGCCAGCAGCCAAGAGGGGACAGCAAACTATGGCTACACCTTC. It codes for CASSQEGTANYGYTF.

V usage is TRBV6-2 or TRBV6-3 and J usage is TRBJ1-5; a possible D gene is TRBD1 (5 bases). V dropped 0 bases and J dropped 6 bases, with 9 bases sitting between them. CDR3 length: 14 residues. Germline V gene lookup returns CDR1 MNHEY and CDR2 SVGEGT. This CDR3 is CASSYSGRGQPQHF. The DNA for the CDR3 is TGTGCCAGCAGTTACTCGGGGCGGGGTCAGCCCCAGCATTTT.

This chain links TRBV24-1 with TRBJ2-1, with 14 positions matching TRBD2. This CDR3 is 20 amino acids long. Germline trimming cut 4 bases from V and 5 bases from J; bases unmatched to any gene: 15. CDR1 is KGHDR, CDR2 SFDVKD, per germline. CDR3 in DNA: TGTGCCACCAGTGACTCCCTGGGACTAGCGGGAGACCTCAGCAACAATGAGCAGTTCTTC. Amino acids: CATSDSLGLAGDLSNNEQFF.

This clonotype was recorded at least ten times. The chain joins TRBV6-5 to TRBJ1-2; TRBD1 aligns across 9 bases. CDR3 length: 15 amino acids. Germline trimming cut 2 bases from V and 6 bases from J; bases unmatched to any gene: 7. Germline CDR1 and CDR2: MNHEY and SVGAGI. CDR3 nucleotide sequence: TGTGCCAGCAGTTACACCCAGACAGGGGGGAATGGCTACACCTTC. Its translation is CASSYTQTGGNGYTF.

This clonotype came up many times. The chain uses TRBV27 and TRBJ2-7; D might be TRBD1 or TRBD2, each matching 5 bases. The CDR3 is 15 amino acids. Germline V lookup: CDR1 MNHEY, CDR2 SMNVEV (reference sequence). Trimming removed 3 bases at V and 2 bases at J, with 14 bases between. The CDR3 sequence is CASSFRDGNAYEQYF. For the CDR3, the DNA is TGTGCCAGCAGTTTCCGGGACGGGAACGCCTACGAGCAGTACTTC.

The table lists this clonotype with many counts. The rearrangement joins TRBV7-2 to TRBJ2-5; the D is unclear. CDR1 SGHTA and CDR2 FQGNSA come from the germline V gene. The CDR3 length is 14 residues. Trimming left V 1 base short and J 2 bases short, with 8 bases between. DNA for the CDR3: TGTGCCAGCAGCTTAGTTTCACAGCAAGAGACCCAGTACTTC. It encodes CASSLVSQQETQYF.

This clonotype was found many times. The chain employs TRBV29-1 and TRBJ2-5; D remains unclear. Deletions cut 0 bases from V and 5 bases from J, with 10 bases between. The CDR3 has 13 residues. CDR1 is SQVTM, CDR2 ANQGSEA, per germline. Here the CDR3 reads CSVEDGMGETQYF. The CDR3 DNA reads TGCAGCGTTGAAGATGGGATGGGGGAGACCCAGTACTTC.

This clonotype has ten or more counts. The gene calls are TRBV4-3 and TRBJ1-6; TRBD1 matches at 8 bases. CDR3 length: 16 residues. Germline lookup yields CDR1 LGHNA and CDR2 YSLEER. The V segment lost 1 base and the J segment 5 bases; nucleotides outside the gene matches: 4. CDR3 loop: CASSQGRGQDNSPLHF. CDR3 in DNA: TGCGCCAGCAGCCAAGGCAGGGGGCAGGATAATTCACCCCTCCACTTT.

This sequence joins TRBV5-4 and TRBJ2-2, with TRBD2 identical over 9 bases. Per the germline V gene, CDR1 is SGHNT and CDR2 is YYREEE (reference sequence). This CDR3 spans 16 amino acids. V shed 4 bases and J 3 bases; nucleotides not matched to a gene: 7. In DNA, the CDR3 is TGTGCCAGCAGCCCCTATAGCGGGGGTTACACCGGGGAGCTGTTTTTT. This gives the protein CASSPYSGGYTGELFF.

This clonotype was recorded many times. CDR3 amino acids: CASSVGTGAEKLFF. CDR3 DNA: TGTGCCAGCAGCGTAGGGACAGGGGCTGAAAAACTGTTTTTT. The chain is built from TRBV9 and TRBJ1-4, with 9 nucleotides matching TRBD1. CDR3 length: 14 residues. Germline CDR1 SGDLS, CDR2 YYNGEE. Trimming at V came to 0 bases and at J to 7 bases, leaving 1 base not matched to a gene.

The chain carries TRBV7-2 and TRBJ2-1; 7 nucleotides match TRBD2. Losses at the gene ends were 1 base for V and 7 bases for J; bases not matched to a gene: 4. In germline, CDR1 is SGHTA, CDR2 FQGNSA. The CDR3 consists of 14 residues. CDR3 sequence (DNA): TGTGCCAGCAGCTTAGGGGGAGGGCCGAATGAGCAGTTCTTC. It codes for CASSLGGGPNEQFF. The full variable domain, rest sourced from reference TRBV7-2 and TRBJ2-1, is GAGVSQSPSNKVTEKGKDVELRCDPISGHTALYWYRQSLGQGLEFLIYFQGNSAPDKSGLPSDRFSAERTGGSVSTLTIQRTQQEDSAVYLCASSLGGGPNEQFFGPGTRLTVL.

This clonotype was recorded many times. The chain links TRBV4-1 to TRBJ2-1; weak D call: TRBD1 (6 bases). Germline loops: CDR1 MGHRA, CDR2 YSYEKL. Trimming left V 0 bases short and J 10 bases short, with 16 bases between. The CDR3 totals 15 residues. Here the CDR3 DNA reads TGCGCCAGCAGCCAAGACGGGGACACACCTATGGAGCAGTTCTTC. As protein: CASSQDGDTPMEQFF.

This clonotype has a handful of counts. The genes are TRBV20-1 and TRBJ2-1, with D tentatively TRBD1 (6 bases). V lost 1 base and J 7 bases, leaving 14 bases between the germline ends. CDR1 is DFQATT and CDR2 is SNEGSKA in the germline V gene (reference sequence). The CDR3 totals 14 residues. The CDR3 region is CSARARGNLNEQFF. The CDR3 DNA sequence: TGCAGTGCTAGAGCCAGGGGTAATCTGAATGAGCAGTTCTTC.

This clonotype was counted only a few times. The rearrangement joins TRBV7-9 to TRBJ2-7; perhaps D is TRBD1 or TRBD2 (6 bases each). The germline gives CDR1 SEHNR, CDR2 FQNEAQ (reference sequence). This CDR3 contains 13 residues. V was clipped by 4 bases and J by 7 bases, with 14 bases between them. The CDR3 is CASSYVQGREQYF. In DNA, the CDR3 is TGTGCCAGCAGCTACGTCCAGGGGAGGGAGCAGTACTTC.

This clonotype was found many times. A read error may produce the germline difference seen at one junction end. This chain uses TRBV7-7 with TRBJ2-3; no clear D gene. Germline V lookup: CDR1 SSHAT, CDR2 FNYEAQ (reference sequence). This CDR3 spans 13 amino acids. In DNA form, the CDR3 reads TGTGCTAGCAGCTCAACCCAGGCAGATACGCAGTATTTT. Protein sequence: CASSSTQADTQYF.

This clonotype was counted between two and nine times. This chain uses TRBV12-3 or TRBV12-4 with TRBJ1-1; TRBD1 matches 10 bases. The CDR3 covers 14 residues. The J segment lost 5 bases and the V segment lost 4 bases, leaving 4 bases of the junction unmatched. CDR3 nucleotide sequence: TGTGCCAGCAGTTGGGACAGGGGTAGTACTGAAGCTTTCTTT. Protein sequence: CASSWDRGSTEAFF.

The table lists this clonotype with many counts. The chain couples TRBV7-2 to TRBJ1-1; the D is unclear. The CDR3 length is 12 residues. Trimming removed 5 bases at V and 6 bases at J, with 10 bases between. Germline V gene sequence: CDR1 SGHTA, CDR2 FQGNSA. CDR3 loop: CASSPRHPEAFF. The CDR3 bases are TGTGCCAGCAGCCCCAGACACCCTGAAGCTTTCTTT.

V and J are TRBV20-1 and TRBJ1-3; perhaps TRBD1 as D (6 bases). The CDR3 sequence is 15 residues long. The V gene lost 0 bases and the J gene lost 4 bases, with 13 bases spanning the gap. Per germline, CDR1 DFQATT and CDR2 SNEGSKA (reference sequence). CDR3 DNA: TGCAGTGCTAGAGATCCAGGGGCCAGCGGAAACACCATATATTTT. Its translation: CSARDPGASGNTIYF.

This clonotype was recorded many times. This chain connects TRBV30 to TRBJ2-6, with TRBD1 matching over 7 bases. The CDR3 contains 17 residues. Germline CDR1 reads GTSNPN; CDR2 reads SVGIG (reference sequence). V lost 4 bases and J lost 3; bases outside the gene matches: 12. The CDR3 loop is CAWIGTGETSGANVLTF. Written as DNA, the CDR3 is TGTGCCTGGATAGGTACAGGGGAAACTAGTGGGGCCAACGTCCTGACTTTC.

This clonotype was recorded at least ten times. CDR3 in DNA: TGTGCCAGCAGTTACGCGACAGGGGCGAACACTGAAGCTTTCTTT. It specifies CASSYATGANTEAFF. J is TRBJ1-1 and V is TRBV6-5; 8 nucleotides agree with TRBD1. Germline V gene data show CDR1 as MNHEY and CDR2 as SVGAGI. This CDR3 spans 15 amino acids. V lost 2 bases, J lost 1 base, and 3 bases stayed unmatched.

There are many counts of this clonotype. The rearrangement joins TRBV27 to TRBJ1-2, with 8 positions matching TRBD1. V was clipped by 5 bases and J by 4 bases; unmatched bases: 12. CDR1 MNHEY and CDR2 SMNVEV come from the germline V gene (reference sequence). This CDR3 has 16 residues. This chain's CDR3 is CASSPNLGQDVYGYTF. CDR3 nucleotide sequence: TGTGCCAGCAGTCCTAATTTGGGACAGGACGTCTATGGCTACACCTTC.

This clonotype came up many times. The chain carries TRBV3-1 and TRBJ1-3; TRBD1 matches 9 bases. J was trimmed by 3 bases and V by 4 bases; bases with no gene match: 4. The CDR3 extends over 15 amino acids. The germline V gene encodes CDR1 LGHDT and CDR2 YNNKEL (reference sequence). Here the CDR3 reads CASSRTGGSGNTIYF. As DNA, the CDR3 is TGTGCCAGCAGCCGTACAGGGGGCAGTGGAAACACCATATATTTT.

The rearrangement links TRBV27 to TRBJ1-6; 11 bases agree with TRBD1. This CDR3 region has 17 residues. V shed 6 bases, J shed 10 bases, and the junction held 14 bases outside the gene matches. Looked up from germline, CDR1 is MNHEY and CDR2 is SMNVEV (reference sequence). The DNA of the CDR3 is TGTGCCAGCAGCCCCGGACAGGGGGCTTCGGGAAGATCACCCCTCCACTTT. Translating gives CASSPGQGASGRSPLHF.